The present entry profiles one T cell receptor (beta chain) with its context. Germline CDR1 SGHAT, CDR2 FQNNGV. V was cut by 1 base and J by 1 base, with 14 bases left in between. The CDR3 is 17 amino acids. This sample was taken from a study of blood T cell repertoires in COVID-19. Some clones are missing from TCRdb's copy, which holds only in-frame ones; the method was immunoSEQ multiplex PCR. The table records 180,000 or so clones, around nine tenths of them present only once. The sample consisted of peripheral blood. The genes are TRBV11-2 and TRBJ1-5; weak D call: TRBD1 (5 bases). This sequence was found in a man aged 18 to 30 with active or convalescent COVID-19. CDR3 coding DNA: TGTGCCAGCAGCTTAGCCCCGGGGGAGGGGAGCAATCAGCCCCAGCATTTT. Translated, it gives CASSLAPGEGSNQPQHF. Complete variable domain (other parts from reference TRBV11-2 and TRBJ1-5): EAGVAQSPRYKIIEKRQSVAFWCNPISGHATLYWYQQILGQGPKLLIQFQNNGVVDDSQLPKDRFSAERLKGVDSTLKIQPAKLEDSAVYLCASSLAPGEGSNQPQHFGDGTRLSIL.